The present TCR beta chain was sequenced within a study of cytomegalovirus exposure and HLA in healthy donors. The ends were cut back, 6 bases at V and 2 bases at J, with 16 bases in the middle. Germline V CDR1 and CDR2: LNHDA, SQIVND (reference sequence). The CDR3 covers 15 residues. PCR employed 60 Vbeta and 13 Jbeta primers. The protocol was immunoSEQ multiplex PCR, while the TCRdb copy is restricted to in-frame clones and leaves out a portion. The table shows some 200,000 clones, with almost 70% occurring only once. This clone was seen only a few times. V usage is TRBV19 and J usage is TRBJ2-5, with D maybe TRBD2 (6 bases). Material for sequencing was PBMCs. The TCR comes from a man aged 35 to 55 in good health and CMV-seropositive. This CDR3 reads CASSLPGRGQETQYF. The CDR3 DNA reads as TGTGCCAGTAGCCTCCCGGGACGGGGGCAAGAGACCCAGTACTTC.